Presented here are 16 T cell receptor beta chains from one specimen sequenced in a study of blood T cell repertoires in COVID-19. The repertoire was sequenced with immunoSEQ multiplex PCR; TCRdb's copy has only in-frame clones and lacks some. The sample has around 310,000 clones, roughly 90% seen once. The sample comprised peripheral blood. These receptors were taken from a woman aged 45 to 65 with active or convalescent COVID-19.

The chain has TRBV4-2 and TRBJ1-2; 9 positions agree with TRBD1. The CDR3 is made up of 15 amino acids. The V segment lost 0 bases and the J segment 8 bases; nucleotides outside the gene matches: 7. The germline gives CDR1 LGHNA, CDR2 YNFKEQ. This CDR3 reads CASSQDQQGAEGYTF. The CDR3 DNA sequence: TGTGCCAGCAGCCAAGATCAACAGGGGGCGGAGGGCTACACCTTC.

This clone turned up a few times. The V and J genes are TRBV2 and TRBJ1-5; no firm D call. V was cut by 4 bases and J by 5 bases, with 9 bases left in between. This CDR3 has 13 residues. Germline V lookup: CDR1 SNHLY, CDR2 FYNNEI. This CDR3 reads CASSGRSDQPQHF. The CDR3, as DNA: TGTGCCAGCAGTGGACGGAGTGATCAGCCCCAGCATTTT.

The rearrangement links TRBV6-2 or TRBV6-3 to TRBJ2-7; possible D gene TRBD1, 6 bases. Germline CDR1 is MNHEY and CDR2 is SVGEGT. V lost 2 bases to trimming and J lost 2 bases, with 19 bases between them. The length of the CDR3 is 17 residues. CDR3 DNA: TGTGCCAGCAGTTACGGGAGTAGGACAGTGCTTACCTACGAGCAGTACTTC. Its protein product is CASSYGSRTVLTYEQYF.

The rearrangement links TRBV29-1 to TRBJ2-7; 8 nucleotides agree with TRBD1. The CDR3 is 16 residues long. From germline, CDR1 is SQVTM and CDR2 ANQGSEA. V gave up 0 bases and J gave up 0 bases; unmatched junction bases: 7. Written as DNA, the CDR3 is TGCAGCGTTGAAGATCGTCTCACAGGGGGCTCCTACGAGCAGTACTTC. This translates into CSVEDRLTGGSYEQYF.

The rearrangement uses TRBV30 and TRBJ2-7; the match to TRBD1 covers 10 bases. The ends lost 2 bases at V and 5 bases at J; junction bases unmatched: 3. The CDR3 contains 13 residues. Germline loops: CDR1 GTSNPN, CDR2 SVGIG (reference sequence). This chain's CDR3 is CAWSRGQGDEQYF. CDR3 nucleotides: TGTGCCTGGAGTAGAGGACAGGGGGACGAGCAGTACTTC.

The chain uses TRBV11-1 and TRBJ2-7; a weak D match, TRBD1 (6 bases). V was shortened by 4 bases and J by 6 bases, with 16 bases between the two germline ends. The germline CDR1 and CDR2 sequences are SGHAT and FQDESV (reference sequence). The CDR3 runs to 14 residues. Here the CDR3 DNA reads TGTGCCAGCAGCTCCCCCATAGGGGGAAGCGAGCAGTACTTC. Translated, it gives CASSSPIGGSEQYF.

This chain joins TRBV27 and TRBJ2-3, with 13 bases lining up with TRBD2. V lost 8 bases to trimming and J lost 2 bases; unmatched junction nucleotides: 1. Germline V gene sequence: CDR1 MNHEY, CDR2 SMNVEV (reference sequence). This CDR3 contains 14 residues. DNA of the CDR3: TGTGCCAGCGGGACTAGCGGGAACACAGATACGCAGTATTTT. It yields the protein CASGTSGNTDTQYF.

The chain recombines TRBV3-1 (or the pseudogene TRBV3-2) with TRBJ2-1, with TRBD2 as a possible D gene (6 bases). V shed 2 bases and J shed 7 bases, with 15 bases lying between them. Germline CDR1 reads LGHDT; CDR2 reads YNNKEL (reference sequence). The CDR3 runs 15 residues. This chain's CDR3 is CASSQSYLARNEQFF. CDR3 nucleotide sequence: TGTGCCAGCAGCCAAAGCTACCTAGCGAGGAATGAGCAGTTCTTC.

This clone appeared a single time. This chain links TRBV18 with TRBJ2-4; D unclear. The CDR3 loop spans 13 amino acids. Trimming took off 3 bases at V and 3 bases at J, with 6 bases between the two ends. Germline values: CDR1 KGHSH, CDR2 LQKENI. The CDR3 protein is CASSPPGKNIQYF. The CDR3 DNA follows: TGTGCCAGCTCACCTCCAGGCAAAAACATTCAGTACTTC.

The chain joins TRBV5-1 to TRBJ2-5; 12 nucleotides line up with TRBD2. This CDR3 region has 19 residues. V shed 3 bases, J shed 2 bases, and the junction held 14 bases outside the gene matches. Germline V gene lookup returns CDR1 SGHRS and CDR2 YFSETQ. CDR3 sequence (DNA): TGCGCCAGCAGCTCGATCCTAGCGGGGGGGCGCCTTGGACAAGAGACCCAGTACTTC. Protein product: CASSSILAGGRLGQETQYF. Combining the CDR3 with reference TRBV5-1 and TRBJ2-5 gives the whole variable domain KAGVTQTPRYLIKTRGQQVTLSCSPISGHRSVSWYQQTPGQGLQFLFEYFSETQRNKGNFPGRFSGRQFSNSRSEMNVSTLELGDSALYLCASSSILAGGRLGQETQYFGPGTRLLVL.

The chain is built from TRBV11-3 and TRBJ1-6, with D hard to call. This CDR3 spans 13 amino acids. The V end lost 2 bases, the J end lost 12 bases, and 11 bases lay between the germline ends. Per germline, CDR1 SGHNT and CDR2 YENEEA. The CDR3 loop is CASSLIPEGPLHF. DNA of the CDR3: TGTGCCAGCAGCTTAATCCCCGAGGGACCCCTCCACTTT.

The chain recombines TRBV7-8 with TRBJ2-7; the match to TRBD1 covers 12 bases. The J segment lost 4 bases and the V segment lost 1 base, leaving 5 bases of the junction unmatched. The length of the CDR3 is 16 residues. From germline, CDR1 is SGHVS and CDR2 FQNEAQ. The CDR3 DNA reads TGTGCCAGCAGCTTAGTAGGGACAGGGGGCGATTACGAGCAGTACTTC. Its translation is CASSLVGTGGDYEQYF.

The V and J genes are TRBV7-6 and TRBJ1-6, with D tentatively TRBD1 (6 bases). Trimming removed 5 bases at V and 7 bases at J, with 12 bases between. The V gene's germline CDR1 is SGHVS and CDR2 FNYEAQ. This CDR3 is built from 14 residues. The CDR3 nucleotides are TGTGCCAGCAGCCTGGACAGAGCAAATTCACCCCTCCACTTT. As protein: CASSLDRANSPLHF. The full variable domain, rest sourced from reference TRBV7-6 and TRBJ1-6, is GAGVSQSPRYKVTKRGQDVALRCDPISGHVSLYWYRQALGQGPEFLTYFNYEAQQDKSGLPNDRFSAERPEGSISTLTIQRTEQRDSAMYRCASSLDRANSPLHFGNGTRLTVT.

Written as DNA, the CDR3 is TGTGCCAGCAGCTTATTCGAGGCAATCTACGAGCAGTACTTC. Translating gives CASSLFEAIYEQYF. The chain joins TRBV7-2 to TRBJ2-7; D not certain. This CDR3 has 14 residues. The V and J ends lost 2 bases and 3 bases respectively, with 11 bases between them. CDR1 is SGHTA and CDR2 is FQGNSA in the germline V gene.

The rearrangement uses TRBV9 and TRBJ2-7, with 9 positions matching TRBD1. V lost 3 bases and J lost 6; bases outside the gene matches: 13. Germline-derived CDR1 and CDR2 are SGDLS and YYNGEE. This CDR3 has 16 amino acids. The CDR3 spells CASSANQPGTGSEQYF. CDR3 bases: TGTGCCAGCAGCGCTAACCAACCCGGGACAGGGAGCGAGCAGTACTTC.

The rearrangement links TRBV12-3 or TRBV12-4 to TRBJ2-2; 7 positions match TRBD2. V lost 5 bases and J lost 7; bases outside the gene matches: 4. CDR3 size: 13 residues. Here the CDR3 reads CASSSGKVGELFF. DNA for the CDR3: TGTGCCAGCAGTAGCGGGAAGGTCGGGGAGCTGTTTTTT.